The T cell receptor (beta chain) under discussion was sequenced for a study of blood T cells in healthy people across ages. A second PCR of 7 to 11 cycles used a sample-barcoded 5' primer and a J-beta primer mix. From the 5' RACE reads, TCRdb called clonotypes with MiXCR, one entry per CDR3 protein. The sample has roughly 680,000 distinct CDR3 sequences, over 20% seen once. The V and J ends lost 1 base and 4 bases respectively, with 11 bases between them. This CDR3 region has 15 residues. The germline gives CDR1 LGHDT, CDR2 YNNKEL (reference sequence). Isolated PBMCs totaled at least 7 million in each sample.

The origin of this receptor is a man in his 70s in good health. The chain uses TRBV3-1 and TRBJ1-3; unclear D gene. The specimen sequenced was blood. CDR3 DNA sequence: TGTGCCAGCAGCCAAGTTGAGGGATACGGAAACACCATATATTTT. Its protein is CASSQVEGYGNTIYF.